Listed below are T cell receptor beta chains from one sample, sequenced in a study of radiotherapy plus CTLA-4 blockade in lung cancer. TCRdb's table, derived via immunoSEQ multiplex PCR, lists solely in-frame clones and lacks some. The top ten hold roughly 53% of the sample, which has 12,000 to 15,000 clones, 72% seen once. The specimen was peripheral blood, collected from a patient treated with radiotherapy plus ipilimumab. The receptors stem from a human donor with non-small cell lung cancer whose response to radiotherapy plus ipilimumab could not be evaluated. CDR3s include the opening cysteine and the closing phenylalanine or tryptophan. Each record gives: J gene, V gene, clone size, D gene, CDR3 length, CDR3 DNA, CDR3 protein. D genes are given only for firm matches. Only part of the rows carry a size: once, few, many, or a class if the clone is expanded.

j_call: TRBJ2-1; v_call: TRBV29-1; clone_size: few; d_call: TRBD1; cdr3_length: 14; cdr3_nt: TGCAGCGTTGAAGATTGGACAGGGGATGATGAGCAGTTCTTC; cdr3_aa: CSVEDWTGDDEQFF
j_call: TRBJ2-7; v_call: TRBV4-1; clone_size: .; d_call: TRBD2; cdr3_length: 15; cdr3_nt: TGCGCCAGCAGCCAAGTTGGGACTACCCTGGAGGGGCAGTACTTC; cdr3_aa: CASSQVGTTLEGQYF
j_call: TRBJ2-3; v_call: TRBV5-6; clone_size: .; d_call: .; cdr3_length: 13; cdr3_nt: TGTGCCAGCAGCCAGATCAGCACAGATACGCAGTATTTT; cdr3_aa: CASSQISTDTQYF
j_call: TRBJ2-3; v_call: TRBV5-4; clone_size: .; d_call: TRBD1; cdr3_length: 17; cdr3_nt: TGTGCCAGCAGCTTCCCACCGGGACAGGGAAGCACAGATACGCAGTATTTT; cdr3_aa: CASSFPPGQGSTDTQYF
j_call: TRBJ1-6; v_call: TRBV6-6; clone_size: .; d_call: .; cdr3_length: 13; cdr3_nt: TGTGCCAGCAGGTCCGGGTTAAATTCACCCCTCCACTTT; cdr3_aa: CASRSGLNSPLHF
j_call: TRBJ1-6; v_call: TRBV19; clone_size: .; d_call: .; cdr3_length: 13; cdr3_nt: TGTGCCAGTACCCGGGACAACCTGGGGAACCTCCACTTT; cdr3_aa: CASTRDNLGNLHF
j_call: TRBJ2-1; v_call: TRBV11-2; clone_size: few; d_call: TRBD1; cdr3_length: 17; cdr3_nt: TGTGCCAGCAGCTTAGGGTCGGGACAGGGGGCTCGTAATGAGCAGTTCTTC; cdr3_aa: CASSLGSGQGARNEQFF
j_call: TRBJ1-6; v_call: TRBV6-1; clone_size: .; d_call: TRBD1; cdr3_length: 16; cdr3_nt: TGTGCCAGCAGTGATAGGACAGGGTTAGATAATTCACCCCTCCACTTT; cdr3_aa: CASSDRTGLDNSPLHF
j_call: TRBJ1-1; v_call: TRBV5-6; clone_size: .; d_call: .; cdr3_length: 14; cdr3_nt: TGTGCCAGCAGCTTGGACAGGTTAAACACTGAAGCTTTCTTT; cdr3_aa: CASSLDRLNTEAFF
j_call: TRBJ1-6; v_call: TRBV9; clone_size: few; d_call: .; cdr3_length: 17; cdr3_nt: TGTGCCAGCAGCGTAGGGCCCGTAGGGGCTGTAAATTCACCCCTCCACTTT; cdr3_aa: CASSVGPVGAVNSPLHF
j_call: TRBJ1-2; v_call: TRBV7-2; clone_size: .; d_call: TRBD1; cdr3_length: 15; cdr3_nt: TGTGCCAGCAGCCTAAGGCCAACAGGGGACTATGGCTACACCTTC; cdr3_aa: CASSLRPTGDYGYTF
j_call: TRBJ1-1; v_call: TRBV6-1; clone_size: .; d_call: .; cdr3_length: 13; cdr3_nt: TGTGCCAGCAGCCCGACGGGAAACACTGAAGCTTTCTTT; cdr3_aa: CASSPTGNTEAFF
j_call: TRBJ2-7; v_call: TRBV5-1; clone_size: once; d_call: TRBD2; cdr3_length: 14; cdr3_nt: TGCGCCAGCAGCTTGGGACTAGCGGTAGACGAGCAGTACTTC; cdr3_aa: CASSLGLAVDEQYF
j_call: TRBJ1-4; v_call: TRBV2; clone_size: medium-sized; d_call: TRBD1; cdr3_length: 13; cdr3_nt: TGTGCCAGCAGCAGGGGGCATGCTGAAAAACTGTTTTTT; cdr3_aa: CASSRGHAEKLFF
j_call: TRBJ2-7; v_call: TRBV18; clone_size: few; d_call: .; cdr3_length: 11; cdr3_nt: TGTGCCAGCTCACCAGAGTACGAGCAGTACTTC; cdr3_aa: CASSPEYEQYF
j_call: TRBJ1-1; v_call: TRBV15; clone_size: .; d_call: .; cdr3_length: 12; cdr3_nt: TGTGCCACCAGCAGAAGCGGGGAGGTAGCTTTCTTT; cdr3_aa: CATSRSGEVAFF
j_call: TRBJ1-2; v_call: TRBV6-1; clone_size: .; d_call: .; cdr3_length: 13; cdr3_nt: TGTGCCAGCAGCGTACAGGGCGGCTATGGCTACACCTTC; cdr3_aa: CASSVQGGYGYTF
j_call: TRBJ2-7; v_call: TRBV30; clone_size: .; d_call: TRBD2; cdr3_length: 15; cdr3_nt: TGTGCCTGGATACCCAAGCGGGGGGGAGCCTACGAGCAGTACTTC; cdr3_aa: CAWIPKRGGAYEQYF
j_call: TRBJ2-7; v_call: TRBV11-2; clone_size: .; d_call: TRBD1; cdr3_length: 15; cdr3_nt: TGTGCCAGCAGCTTCCGGGGACAGGGAGCTTACGAGCAGTACTTC; cdr3_aa: CASSFRGQGAYEQYF
j_call: TRBJ2-2; v_call: TRBV27; clone_size: .; d_call: TRBD2; cdr3_length: 14; cdr3_nt: TGTGCCAGCAGAGGACTAGTGAACACCGGGGAGCTGTTTTTT; cdr3_aa: CASRGLVNTGELFF
j_call: TRBJ2-5; v_call: TRBV7-8; clone_size: once; d_call: .; cdr3_length: 11; cdr3_nt: TGTGCCAGCAGCTTGTCTGAGACCCAGTACTTC; cdr3_aa: CASSLSETQYF
j_call: TRBJ2-1; v_call: TRBV11-2; clone_size: .; d_call: TRBD1; cdr3_length: 16; cdr3_nt: TGTGCCAGCAGCTCCGGGACAGGGAAGGAGTACAATGAGCAGTTCTTC; cdr3_aa: CASSSGTGKEYNEQFF
j_call: TRBJ1-3; v_call: TRBV5-6; clone_size: once; d_call: TRBD1; cdr3_length: 17; cdr3_nt: TGTGCCAGCAGCGGAACCGACAGGGGCCGCTCTGGAAACACCATATACTTT; cdr3_aa: CASSGTDRGRSGNTIYF
j_call: TRBJ2-1; v_call: TRBV29-1; clone_size: once; d_call: .; cdr3_length: 14; cdr3_nt: TGCAGCGTTAACCCGGAGGACTCCTACAATGAGCAGTTCTTC; cdr3_aa: CSVNPEDSYNEQFF
j_call: TRBJ1-6; v_call: TRBV28; clone_size: .; d_call: TRBD1; cdr3_length: 14; cdr3_nt: TGTGCCAGCACCCAGGGACAGCCAAATTCACCCCTCCACTTT; cdr3_aa: CASTQGQPNSPLHF
j_call: TRBJ2-5; v_call: TRBV2; clone_size: .; d_call: .; cdr3_length: 14; cdr3_nt: TGTGCCAGCATGGTTAGCGGACTACAAGAGACCCAGTACTTC; cdr3_aa: CASMVSGLQETQYF
j_call: TRBJ2-3; v_call: TRBV4-1; clone_size: .; d_call: TRBD2; cdr3_length: 16; cdr3_nt: TGCGCCAGCAGCCACGGGGGGGGGTCTTACACAGATACGCAGTATTTT; cdr3_aa: CASSHGGGSYTDTQYF
j_call: TRBJ1-2; v_call: TRBV30; clone_size: few; d_call: .; cdr3_length: 14; cdr3_nt: TGTGCCTGCCGTCGCGGGGGAAGTAACTATGGCTACACCTTC; cdr3_aa: CACRRGGSNYGYTF